The present T cell receptor (beta chain) was sequenced within a study of human thymus T cells. Only four of the eight donors provided an approximately 0.45-1 mL blood sample. Trimming cost V 2 bases and J 3 bases, with 7 bases left between them. The CDR3 contains 14 residues. CDR1 is SGHDN, CDR2 FVKESK, per germline. Profiled with immunoSEQ multiplex PCR; TCRdb holds only in-frame clones, not every one. Of some 46,000 clones listed, 95% are singletons. The clonotype comes from a girl under two years old with a congenital heart defect but otherwise immunologically healthy. Sequenced: blood. This chain joins TRBV14 and TRBJ2-2, with D maybe TRBD1 (5 bases). The CDR3 nucleotides read TGTGCCAGCAGCCAACCAGGGTACACCGGGGAGCTGTTTTTT. It encodes CASSQPGYTGELFF.